A single sample gave rise to the 5 T cell receptor beta chains below, sequenced in a study of T-cell reconstitution after alpha-beta-depleted transplantation in children. Unique molecular identifiers were used to barcode this TCRbeta library. TCRdb analysed the PCR reads with MiXCR anew, one entry per CDR3 protein. The sample has fewer than 250,000 distinct CDR3 sequences; approximately 15% are singletons. Material: PBMCs, mostly from graft donor cells, obtained 360 days after TCRalphabeta/CD19-depleted stem cell transplant. These receptors were taken from a male patient aged 2 to 9 who had a stem cell transplant for acute lymphoblastic leukemia, so the T cells may come from the graft donor.

This clonotype has more than one count but fewer than ten. The chain uses TRBV4-2 and TRBJ2-2; 9 bases match TRBD1. V shed 3 bases, J shed 6 bases, and the junction held 8 bases outside the gene matches. This CDR3 comprises 16 residues. Per germline, CDR1 LGHNA and CDR2 YNFKEQ. CDR3 loop: CASSQDGQGRSGELFF. In nucleotides, the CDR3 is TGTGCCAGCAGCCAGGATGGACAGGGGAGGTCCGGGGAGCTGTTTTTT.

This clonotype was seen a few times. The rearrangement joins TRBV5-6 to TRBJ1-1; D might be TRBD1 (6 bases). Germline CDR1 and CDR2: SGHDT and YYEEEE. The V and J ends lost 7 bases and 4 bases respectively, with 11 bases between them. CDR3 length equals 12 residues. As DNA, the CDR3 is TGTGCCAGCCTTGGGGGCTCCACTGAAGCTTTCTTT. It codes for CASLGGSTEAFF.

The rearrangement links TRBV6-2 or TRBV6-3 to TRBJ2-7; 10 positions agree with TRBD2. Germline values: CDR1 MNHEY, CDR2 SVGEGT. The J segment lost 0 bases and the V segment lost 0 bases, leaving 14 bases of the junction unmatched. The length of the CDR3 is 20 residues. CDR3 sequence reads: CASSYSKRSSGGVSSYEQYF. CDR3 bases: TGTGCCAGCAGTTACTCGAAAAGGTCTAGCGGGGGCGTCAGCTCCTACGAGCAGTACTTC.

V and J are TRBV5-1 and TRBJ1-2; D gene ambiguous. The germline CDR1 and CDR2 sequences are SGHRS and YFSETQ. V lost 4 bases and J 1 base, leaving 17 bases between the germline ends. The CDR3 spans 16 residues. CDR3 sequence: CASSPTGTDFNYGYTF. Here the CDR3 DNA reads TGCGCCAGCAGCCCAACTGGTACAGACTTTAACTATGGCTACACCTTC.

This chain uses TRBV28 with TRBJ2-7; 13 bases are a match to TRBD2. CDR1 MDHEN and CDR2 SYDVKM come from the germline V gene. This CDR3 spans 18 amino acids. The ends lost 4 bases at V and 7 bases at J; junction bases unmatched: 16. The CDR3: CASSSRTSGSFVLWEQYF. The DNA of the CDR3 is TGTGCCAGCAGTTCCCGGACTAGCGGGAGTTTTGTACTTTGGGAGCAGTACTTC.